This T cell receptor beta chain was profiled in a study of blood T cell repertoires in COVID-19 (TCRdb year 2020). Notes on the research overall: Samples from collaborators originated in the United States, Italy and Spain and spanned both the acute and convalescent phases of COVID-19. Nearly every sample came with metadata listing a de-identified subject ID, COVID-19 status, age in years and sex. Where HLA class I and class II types were available, the types were taken from metadata supplied by the sample provider, not from assay-based typing. The repertoires were released in a freely available public database meant as a resource for research on the immune response to SARS-CoV-2. Samples were obtained from the ongoing ImmuneRACE study (first 160 participants) and from 1,254 subjects provided by 6 global collaborators. Deeply sampled blood TCRbeta repertoires from subjects exposed to, actively infected with, or recovered from COVID-19 were included in the dataset. The material from the prospective study consisted of cDNA or gDNA derived from T cells, B-cell-depleted T cells, or PBMCs.

Summary of the overall study and its limitations: How much clinical and demographic metadata was included differed by source and by participant, and the metadata was provided uncurated.

Whole blood was collected in K2EDTA tubes by collaborating institutions according to the institutions' own protocols. For TCRbeta analysis, collaborators shipped samples in one of three forms: frozen whole blood, isolated PBMCs, or DNA extracted from either of those sample types. CDR1 and CDR2, per the germline V gene (reference sequence), are LNHNV and YYDKDF. V loses 5 bases at its end and J loses 4 bases; junction bases beyond the gene matches: 4. The CDR3, from cysteine to phenylalanine, totals 14 residues. CDR3 DNA is the only sequence kept; it has 42 bases, read in frame from the first base. Concerning this clone: The specificity of this receptor is unknown. No base-level quality is on record; no much larger clone is a single base apart.

The immunoSEQ Assay, a bias-controlled multiplex PCR, was used to amplify TCRbeta CDR3 regions from genomic DNA. On the authors' methods: The number of nucleated cells in each sample was estimated from the amplification of reference gene primers within the assay. To quantify the absolute abundance of each unique TCRbeta CDR3 rearrangement, sequence reads were collapsed and filtered. For each sample, productive Simpson clonality was calculated as the square root of Simpson's diversity index over productive rearrangements. The clones in this table, taken by TCRdb from immuneACCESS, are in-frame only. Not every clone is retained; where verified, under half of the shortfall comes from an unresolved V gene, and the cause of the rest is unknown. V, J and clone size were drawn from that table, and D and trimming were deduced from the DNA. This sample comprises around 700,000 clones, about nine tenths of them detected only once. The ten largest clones represent over 0.2% of the sample.

This clonotype originated in a woman aged 18-35 years with acute or convalescent COVID-19. The sample comprised peripheral blood. Recombination connected TRBV15 to TRBJ1-2; 10 bases in the junction line up with TRBD1. The CDR3 is CATSSRDRGYGYTF. The DNA sequence is TGTGCCACCAGCTCCCGGGACAGGGGCTATGGCTACACCTTC.